These 18 T cell receptor beta chains were sequenced from one sample in a study of regulatory T cells in long-lasting Graves disease. For TCR beta, libraries came from iRepertoire HTBI primers and Arm-PCR of CDR3 regions. Each CDR3 protein gets one entry after TCRdb re-called the multiplex PCR reads with MiXCR. The sample lists 400,000 to 500,000 distinct CDR3 sequences; about 15% were seen once. Stated time point: newly diagnosed GD, antithyroid drugs for less than 3 months. PBMC RNA was the source of the TCR library. The same sample was also used in a study of T cells in Graves' hyperthyroidism and ophthalmopathy.

The sample was peripheral blood mononuclear cells (PBMCs), taken at new diagnosis, from a patient treated with antithyroid drugs. These receptor sequences come from a woman in her twenties or thirties with Graves disease.

As for this clonotype: It may be a read error: a sequence one base away is much more abundant. This chain links TRBV5-1 with TRBJ1-6; D is ambiguous. This CDR3 has 15 residues. Germline V gene data show CDR1 as SGHRS and CDR2 as YFSETQ. For the CDR3, the DNA is TGCGCCAGCAGCTTGGAAAGGACCTGGGGTTCACGCCTCCACTTT. Translating it yields CASSLERTWGSRLHF.

V gene TRBV4-1 combines with J gene TRBJ2-2; 7 positions agree with TRBD2. Germline V gives CDR1 MGHRA, CDR2 YSYEKL. J was trimmed by 5 bases and V by 0 bases; bases with no gene match: 15. The CDR3 is made up of 19 amino acids. CDR3 nucleotide sequence: TGCGCCAGCAGCCAAGATCTTTTCGGCCTAGCGGCCGGAACCGGGGAGCTGTTTTTT. It specifies CASSQDLFGLAAGTGELFF.

A note on this clonotype: At one end the junction does not follow the germline gene, possibly because of a read error. This chain connects TRBV6-1 to TRBJ2-1; TRBD2 matches at 9 bases. CDR1 is MNHNS and CDR2 is SASEGT in the germline V gene. The CDR3 is 14 amino acids. CDR3 protein: CASSQTSGNNKQFF. The CDR3 DNA is TGTGCCAGCAGTCAGACTAGCGGTAACAATAAGCAGTTCTTC.

The chain uses TRBV18 and TRBJ2-7, with TRBD1 as a possible D gene (6 bases). Germline assignment: CDR1 KGHSH and CDR2 LQKENI. The CDR3 contains 15 residues. Trimming shortened V by 1 base and J by 5 bases, and 15 bases separated the two germline ends. The CDR3 DNA reads as TGTGCCAGCTCACCACGGGGGACAAATCTACACGAGCAGTACTTC. This sequence encodes CASSPRGTNLHEQYF.

Note on this clonotype: This may be a read error: a much more frequent sequence differs by one nucleotide. V is TRBV15 and J is TRBJ2-4; D is undetermined. The CDR3 has 15 residues. Germline loops: CDR1 LNHNV, CDR2 YYDKDF (reference sequence). For the CDR3, the DNA is TGTGCCACCAGCAGAGAGTGGCTAACGGAAAACACTCAGTACTTC. Its protein is CATSREWLTENTQYF. The full variable domain, in which reference TRBV15 and TRBJ2-4 provide the parts outside the CDR3, is DAMVIQNPRYQVTQFGKPVTLSCSQTLNHNVMYWYQQKSSQAPKLLFHYYDKDFNNEADTPDNFQSRRPNTSFCFLDIRSPGLGDTAMYLCATSREWLTENTQYFGAGTRLSVL.

This clonotype appeared many times. The chain joins TRBV11-2 to TRBJ1-5, with 7 bases identical to TRBD1. Losses at the gene ends were 4 bases for V and 3 bases for J; bases not matched to a gene: 6. Germline CDR1 is SGHAT and CDR2 is FQNNGV. The CDR3 loop spans 15 amino acids. CDR3 protein: CASSSLRGINQPQHF. CDR3 sequence (DNA): TGTGCCAGCAGCTCTCTCAGGGGGATCAATCAGCCCCAGCATTTT.

This clonotype showed up many times. The CDR3 DNA sequence: TGTGCCAGCAGCTATCCCGGGACAGGGAACTATGGCTACACCTTC. It yields the protein CASSYPGTGNYGYTF. This chain joins TRBV3-1 and TRBJ1-2; 9 bases are shared with TRBD1. The germline V gene has CDR1 LGHDT and CDR2 YNNKEL (reference sequence). V trimming: 5 bases; J trimming: 2 bases; junction bases outside the gene matches: 6. The CDR3 length is 15 residues.

This clonotype was seen ten or more times. This chain links TRBV29-1 with TRBJ1-1; D not resolved. Germline CDR1 reads SQVTM; CDR2 reads ANQGSEA. CDR3 length: 13 residues. V lost 0 bases, J lost 0 bases, and 5 bases lay in between. CDR3 coding DNA: TGCAGCGTTGAAGATCTGATGAACACTGAAGCTTTCTTT. Its translation is CSVEDLMNTEAFF.

This clonotype was counted at least ten times. The rearrangement uses TRBV20-1 and TRBJ2-3; TRBD2 matches at 10 bases. V gave up 1 base and J gave up 6 bases; unmatched junction bases: 7. Looked up from germline, CDR1 is DFQATT and CDR2 is SNEGSKA (reference sequence). The CDR3 is 15 amino acids. This chain's CDR3 is CSARAPAGGRDTQYF. DNA of the CDR3: TGCAGTGCTAGAGCACCAGCGGGAGGGCGGGATACGCAGTATTTT.

This chain connects TRBV5-1 to TRBJ2-2; no clear D gene. V was cut by 2 bases and J by 7 bases, with 12 bases left in between. Germline V lookup: CDR1 SGHRS, CDR2 YFSETQ. CDR3 length: 14 amino acids. The CDR3, as DNA: TGCGCCAGCAGCTTACAAACCTCAGGCGGGGAGCTGTTTTTT. Protein: CASSLQTSGGELFF.

Ten or more counts support this clonotype. J is TRBJ2-5 and V is TRBV10-1; 9 positions agree with TRBD1. The CDR3 contains 15 residues. V was pared by 2 bases and J by 4 bases, with 5 bases of the junction left unmatched. Looked up from germline, CDR1 is WNHNN and CDR2 is SYGVQD (reference sequence). CDR3 in amino acids: CASSENRGRGETQYF. CDR3 sequence (DNA): TGCGCCAGCAGTGAGAACAGGGGGCGAGGAGAGACCCAGTACTTC.

The sample holds many counts of this clonotype. The CDR3 region is CASRPGLAVYEQYF. The CDR3 bases are TGCGCCAGCAGGCCGGGACTAGCGGTATACGAGCAGTACTTC. This rearrangement joins TRBV5-1 to TRBJ2-7; TRBD2 matches 11 bases. The V segment lost 5 bases and the J segment 4 bases; nucleotides outside the gene matches: 5. The germline gives CDR1 SGHRS, CDR2 YFSETQ. This CDR3 has 14 amino acids.

V usage is TRBV2 and J usage is TRBJ2-1; no clear D. CDR1 is SNHLY and CDR2 is FYNNEI in the germline V gene. Trimming took off 5 bases at V and 13 bases at J, with 15 bases between the two ends. The CDR3 loop spans 12 amino acids. The CDR3 protein is CASSLSPETQFF. The CDR3 nucleotides are TGTGCCAGCAGTCTTTCTCCAGAGACCCAGTTCTTC.

V and J are TRBV3-1 and TRBJ1-2, with D uncertain. The germline CDR1 and CDR2 sequences are LGHDT and YNNKEL (reference sequence). Trimming took off 2 bases at V and 6 bases at J, with 16 bases between the two ends. This CDR3 region has 15 residues. CDR3 DNA: TGTGCCAGCAGCCAACCCAGTGGAGAGGACCATGGCTACACCTTC. Translating gives CASSQPSGEDHGYTF.

Many counts were recorded for this clonotype. The rearrangement joins TRBV19 to TRBJ2-7; perhaps TRBD2 as D (5 bases). Trimming took 1 base from V and 5 from J, leaving 12 bases between them. Germline-derived CDR1 and CDR2 are LNHDA and SQIVND (reference sequence). The CDR3 spans 14 residues. The CDR3 bases are TGTGCCAGTAGTATAGTCGTCACGGGGAACGAGCAGTACTTC. Translated: CASSIVVTGNEQYF.

This clonotype was observed a few times. J is TRBJ2-2 and V is TRBV10-3; D unresolved. The CDR3 extends over 11 amino acids. The germline V gene encodes CDR1 ENHRY and CDR2 SYGVKD. Trimming pared 3 bases from V and 8 bases from J, leaving 4 bases between. For the CDR3, the DNA is TGTGCCATCAGTGATGAAGGGGAGCTGTTTTTT. This codes for CAISDEGELFF.

There are many counts of this clonotype. This chain connects TRBV18 to TRBJ1-6; 7 bases are shared with TRBD1. This CDR3 region has 12 residues. Germline CDR1 is KGHSH and CDR2 is LQKENI. With 5 bases clipped from V and 8 bases from J, the junction kept 0 bases outside the gene matches. Here the CDR3 DNA reads TGTGCCAGCTCAACAGGGGATTCACCCCTCCACTTT. Protein product: CASSTGDSPLHF.

The chain couples TRBV5-1 to TRBJ2-2; D gene ambiguous. The CDR3 length is 16 residues. V was cut by 0 bases and J by 0 bases, with 9 bases left in between. Germline assignment: CDR1 SGHRS and CDR2 YFSETQ. CDR3 sequence: CASSLVAHANTGELFF. Here the CDR3 DNA reads TGCGCCAGCAGCTTGGTAGCCCATGCGAACACCGGGGAGCTGTTTTTT.